Given below is one TCR beta chain in context. A library of TCRbeta sequences, prepared with unique molecular identifiers, was generated. Via MiXCR, TCRdb re-called the PCR reads, giving one row per CDR3 protein. The profile shows about 74,000 distinct CDR3 sequences, 13% to 15% of them singletons. The sample comes from a study of T-cell reconstitution after alpha-beta-depleted transplantation in children. Germline V gene sequence: CDR1 MNHEY, CDR2 SVGAGI. The CDR3 has 15 amino acids. V was trimmed by 2 bases and J by 7 bases, leaving 14 bases between them. The sample was PBMCs, mostly from graft donor cells, taken 180 days after TCRalphabeta/CD19-depleted stem cell transplant. The receptor comes from a male patient aged 2-15 years who had a stem cell transplant for acute lymphoblastic leukemia, so the T cells may come from the graft donor. This chain connects TRBV6-5 to TRBJ1-4, with D uncertain. The CDR3 DNA is TGTGCCAGCAGTTACACCAACCGTGGAGGTGAAAAACTGTTTTTT. It translates to CASSYTNRGGEKLFF.